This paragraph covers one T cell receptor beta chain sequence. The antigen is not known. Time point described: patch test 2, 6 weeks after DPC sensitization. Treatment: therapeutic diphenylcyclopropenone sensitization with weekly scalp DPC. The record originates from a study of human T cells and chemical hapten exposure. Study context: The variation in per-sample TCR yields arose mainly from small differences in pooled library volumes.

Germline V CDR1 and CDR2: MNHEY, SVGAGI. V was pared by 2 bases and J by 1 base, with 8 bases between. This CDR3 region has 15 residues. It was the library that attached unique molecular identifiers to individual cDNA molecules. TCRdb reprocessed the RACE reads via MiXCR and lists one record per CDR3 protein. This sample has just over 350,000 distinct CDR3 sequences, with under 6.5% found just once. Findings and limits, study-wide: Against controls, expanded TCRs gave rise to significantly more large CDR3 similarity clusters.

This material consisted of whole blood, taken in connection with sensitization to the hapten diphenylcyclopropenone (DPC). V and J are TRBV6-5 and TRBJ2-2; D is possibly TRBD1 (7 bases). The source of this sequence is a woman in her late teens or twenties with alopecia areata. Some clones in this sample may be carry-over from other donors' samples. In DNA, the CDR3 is TGTGCCAGCAGTTACCAGGGGGGGAACACCGGGGAGCTGTTTTTT. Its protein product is CASSYQGGNTGELFF.